This T cell receptor beta chain was obtained from a study of OX40 agonist ivuxolimab in advanced cancers. Regarding the research as a whole: Ivuxolimab, which targeted the costimulatory receptor OX40 (CD134), was an agonistic, fully human IgG2 monoclonal antibody. Intravenous ivuxolimab was administered to patients every 2 weeks at six dose levels: 0.01, 0.1, 0.3, 1.5, 3 and 10 mg/kg. Of the approximately 53 patients in dose escalation, 19 had hepatocellular carcinoma, some 15 had melanoma, 9 had renal cell carcinoma and 9 had head and neck cancer. A male proportion of roughly 80% and a mean age of around 60 years, ranging from roughly 20 to 80, were recorded for the dose-escalation cohort. Prior anti-PD-1, anti-PD-L1 or anti-CTLA-4 therapy was permitted, and checkpoint inhibitors had been received by less than 45% of dose-escalation patients. Three dose-escalation patients achieved partial responses, one with hepatocellular carcinoma and two with cutaneous melanoma. Peripheral TCRbeta sequencing aimed to test whether ivuxolimab altered TCR sequence diversity and caused clonal T-cell expansion. The paper reports the monotherapy dose-escalation portion (N of about 54 patients) of the phase I ivuxolimab trial. Overall results and qualifications from the work: At doses of 0.1 to 3.0 mg/kg, clonal expansion of both CD4+ and CD8+ T cells in blood was seen between baseline and week 6. Which antigens the clonally expanded peripheral T cells were specific for was not determined. Low levels of normalized T-cell clonal expansion were also shown by some nonresponding patients. In the 0.1-3.0 mg/kg groups, partial responders were among the patients with the lowest normalized peripheral clonal expansion, particularly in CD8+ T cells. After ivuxolimab, more expanded clones were found on average in CD8+ T cells than in CD4+ T cells.

To sequence the TCRbeta CDR3 region, genomic DNA was isolated from the sorted cells. The immunoSEQ Assay was used to sequence the TCRbeta CDR3 regions. In its TCRdb copy, this immuneACCESS table keeps in-frame sequences only and misses some clones. Where compared with another copy, unresolved V genes explain less than half of these, and the others have no known cause. The sample data list 22,000 or so clones, and roughly nine tenths of these were observed just once. Clones ranked in the top ten supply 25% to 35% of the sample. This clone is labeled large (0.1 to 1%). Its target antigen remains unknown. Qualities for individual bases were not recorded, and no much larger clone is one base off. Patients with a history of autoimmune disease or receiving systemic immunosuppression were excluded from the trial. In every dose cohort, peripheral blood was drawn for TCR sequencing at baseline, cycle 4 day 1, and cycle 7 day 1. The samples were taken from a phase I, first-in-human, multicenter, open-label dose-escalation trial of ivuxolimab. Adults with locally advanced or metastatic melanoma, renal cell carcinoma, hepatocellular carcinoma or head and neck squamous cell carcinoma were enrolled in the trial. Before TCR sequencing, CD4+ T cells and CD8+ T cells were sorted from peripheral blood as separate populations.

The CDR3 starts with the cysteine, ends with the phenylalanine, and has 14 residues. Only CDR3 DNA remains: 42 bases, in frame from the first base. Trimming accounts for 11 bases at V and 0 bases at J, while the number of junction bases matched to no gene is 6. The germline V gene provides CDR1 ENHRY and CDR2 SYGVKD. The clonotype comes from an adult with an advanced solid tumor such as melanoma, head and neck, liver or kidney cancer. The rearranged chain carries TRBV10-3 and TRBJ1-5, and TRBD1 aligns with 8 junction nucleotides. The sample here was CD4+ or CD8+ T cells sorted from blood, taken in a trial of the OX40 agonist ivuxolimab. The nucleotide sequence reads TGTGCCGCCGGGACAGGTGATAGCAATCAGCCCCAGCATTTT. Protein translation: CAAGTGDSNQPQHF.